The 25 T cell receptor beta chains below come from one sample, sequenced in a study of blood T cell repertoires in COVID-19. Profiling relied on immunoSEQ multiplex PCR, and the TCRdb table lists in-frame clones only, not all of them. Of approximately 130,000 clones in the sample, just over 75% were seen once. Material: peripheral blood. The receptors stem from a human donor in a cohort sampled during active COVID-19.

The rearrangement links TRBV7-9 to TRBJ1-1; D perhaps matches TRBD1 (5 bases). Between the trimmed V and J ends, which lost 6 bases and 4 bases, there was a span of 12 bases. The CDR3 is made up of 13 amino acids. The V gene's germline CDR1 is SEHNR and CDR2 FQNEAQ (reference sequence). The CDR3 protein is CASRPREGTEAFF. Here the CDR3 DNA reads TGTGCCAGCAGACCCAGGGAAGGCACTGAAGCTTTCTTT. Complete variable domain (other parts from reference TRBV7-9 and TRBJ1-1): DTGVSQNPRHKITKRGQNVTFRCDPISEHNRLYWYRQTLGQGPEFLTYFQNEAQLEKSRLLSDRFSAERPKGSFSTLEIQRTEQGDSAMYLCASRPREGTEAFFGQGTRLTVV.

V usage is TRBV30 and J usage is TRBJ2-3, with D tentatively TRBD2 (5 bases). V shed 1 base and J shed 8 bases, with 7 bases lying between them. This CDR3 is built from 11 residues. CDR1 and CDR2 (germline): GTSNPN, SVGIG (reference sequence). CDR3 residues: CAWSGGLTQYF. CDR3 coding DNA: TGTGCCTGGAGTGGAGGACTTACGCAGTATTTT.

The chain carries TRBV5-6 and TRBJ2-5; 7 bases fit TRBD2. Germline V gene data show CDR1 as SGHDT and CDR2 as YYEEEE. V lost 1 base and J lost 5; bases outside the gene matches: 5. The CDR3 consists of 14 residues. The CDR3 bases are TGTGCCAGCAGCTTGAGGCTAGCGGTGGAGACCCAGTACTTC. Residues: CASSLRLAVETQYF.

This clone was counted only a few times. The rearrangement joins TRBV9 to TRBJ2-7; 11 bases fit TRBD2. The CDR3 runs 15 residues. With 3 bases clipped from V and 6 bases from J, the junction kept 8 bases outside the gene matches. CDR1 is SGDLS, CDR2 YYNGEE, per germline. The CDR3 sequence is CASSAIAGGPTEQYF. In DNA form, the CDR3 reads TGTGCCAGCAGCGCCATAGCGGGGGGGCCCACCGAGCAGTACTTC.

The V and J genes are TRBV10-3 and TRBJ1-1; D remains unclear. The CDR3 length is 14 residues. With 2 bases removed from V and 3 bases from J, the gap between germline ends came to 10 bases. CDR1 and CDR2 (germline): ENHRY, SYGVKD. This CDR3 reads CAISERAGDTEAFF. CDR3 nucleotides: TGTGCCATCAGTGAGAGGGCCGGGGACACTGAAGCTTTCTTT.

The genes are TRBV4-1 and TRBJ1-1, with D possibly being TRBD1 (6 bases). The CDR3 is 14 amino acids. Trimming removed 4 bases at V and 1 base at J, with 10 bases between. CDR1 MGHRA and CDR2 YSYEKL come from the germline V gene. CDR3 bases: TGCGCCAGCAGCCGAGGGGGACAGAACACTGAAGCTTTCTTT. Amino acid sequence: CASSRGGQNTEAFF.

The chain is built from TRBV7-2 and TRBJ1-2, with unresolved D. This CDR3 contains 12 residues. The V end lost 4 bases, the J end lost 8 bases, and 11 bases lay between the germline ends. Germline CDR1 is SGHTA and CDR2 is FQGNSA. The CDR3 here is CASSSQASGYTF. In nucleotides, the CDR3 is TGTGCCAGCAGCTCCCAGGCGTCGGGCTACACCTTC.

The chain joins TRBV1 to TRBJ2-5; whether TRBD2, the table's D call, matches the DNA was not checked. TRBV1 is a recognized pseudogene. The CDR3 totals 13 residues. DNA of the CDR3: TGCACCAGCAGCCAAGAGCTAGCGGGGTGGCAGTACTTC. It codes for CTSSQELAGWQYF.

The chain combines TRBV6-6 with TRBJ1-2; TRBD1 matches at 8 bases. CDR1 is MNHNY, CDR2 SVGAGI, per germline (reference sequence). V shed 6 bases and J 3 bases; nucleotides not matched to a gene: 3. CDR3 size: 13 residues. CDR3 loop: CASSGQGDYGYTF. The CDR3 nucleotides are TGTGCCAGCAGCGGACAGGGTGACTATGGCTACACCTTC.

The CDR3 loop is CASSQTHEQYF. The CDR3 nucleotides read TGTGCCAGCAGCCAAACTCACGAGCAGTACTTC. The chain combines TRBV3-1 (or the pseudogene TRBV3-2) with TRBJ2-7, with D unresolved. Trimming removed 2 bases from V and 5 bases from J, with 4 bases in between. The CDR3 consists of 11 residues. Germline V gene sequence: CDR1 LGHDT, CDR2 YNNKEL (reference sequence).

This clone was observed a single time. V gene TRBV19 combines with J gene TRBJ1-6; 8 bases are shared with TRBD1. Germline CDR1 and CDR2: LNHDA and SQIVND (reference sequence). V shed 7 bases, J shed 6 bases, and the junction held 5 bases outside the gene matches. The CDR3 totals 14 residues. Here the CDR3 DNA reads TGTGCCAGTACGAAGGACAGGGCTAATTCACCCCTCCACTTT. As protein: CASTKDRANSPLHF.

CDR3 protein: CASSLSWTGGRDTQYF. The DNA of the CDR3 is TGTGCCAGCAGTTTATCGTGGACAGGGGGGAGAGATACGCAGTATTTT. The chain couples TRBV27 to TRBJ2-3; 10 bases are shared with TRBD1. The CDR3 sequence is 16 residues long. CDR1 is MNHEY and CDR2 is SMNVEV in the germline V gene (reference sequence). J was trimmed by 5 bases and V by 0 bases; bases with no gene match: 5.

The chain links TRBV7-9 to TRBJ2-3, with a tentative D call TRBD1 (5 bases). The germline V gene has CDR1 SEHNR and CDR2 FQNEAQ (reference sequence). Trimming removed 4 bases at V and 7 bases at J, with 15 bases between. CDR3 length equals 14 residues. CDR3 nucleotides: TGTGCCAGCAGCTCGGAAAGGGGTGGGCATACGCAGTATTTT. Amino acid sequence: CASSSERGGHTQYF.

The chain carries TRBV5-5 and TRBJ1-2; D is ambiguous. CDR3 size: 14 residues. The ends were cut back, 1 base at V and 5 bases at J, with 12 bases in the middle. Germline V gene lookup returns CDR1 SGHKS and CDR2 YYEKEE (reference sequence). CDR3 sequence (DNA): TGTGCCAGCAGCTTGTGGCTTTCACGATATGGCTACACCTTC. Protein product: CASSLWLSRYGYTF. Full variable domain (outside the CDR3, taken from reference TRBV5-5 and TRBJ1-2): DAGVTQSPTHLIKTRGQQVTLRCSPISGHKSVSWYQQVLGQGPQFIFQYYEKEERGRGNFPDRFSARQFPNYSSELNVNALLLGDSALYLCASSLWLSRYGYTFGSGTRLTVV.

The V and J genes are TRBV19 and TRBJ1-3; TRBD1 agrees at 7 bases. The CDR3 sequence is 14 residues long. Germline loops: CDR1 LNHDA, CDR2 SQIVND (reference sequence). V trimming: 6 bases; J trimming: 2 bases; junction bases outside the gene matches: 4. Here the CDR3 reads CASSNTGAGNTIYF. As DNA, the CDR3 is TGTGCCAGTAGCAACACAGGGGCTGGAAACACCATATATTTT.

This clone occurred a few times. This chain uses TRBV5-8 with TRBJ2-7; D unresolved. Trimming removed 0 bases at V and 6 bases at J, with 4 bases between. The length of the CDR3 is 11 residues. Looked up from germline, CDR1 is SGHTS and CDR2 is YDEGEE. Here the CDR3 DNA reads TGTGCCAGCAGCTTGGCGTCCGAGCAGTACTTC. It translates to CASSLASEQYF.

The chain has TRBV9 and TRBJ1-2; 8 nucleotides agree with TRBD1. CDR3 length: 15 amino acids. Unmatched junction bases numbered 9, after V lost 0 bases and J lost 8 bases. Germline CDR1 and CDR2: SGDLS and YYNGEE. CDR3 sequence (DNA): TGTGCCAGCAGCGTAGATGGGACAGGTGAATGGGGCTACACCTTC. It translates to CASSVDGTGEWGYTF.

The J gene is TRBJ2-2, the V gene TRBV6-5; 7 bases map to TRBD1. Germline V gene sequence: CDR1 MNHEY, CDR2 SVGAGI. The length of the CDR3 is 13 residues. V trimming: 6 bases; J trimming: 7 bases; junction bases outside the gene matches: 5. The CDR3 spells CASSLQGNGELFF. In DNA form, the CDR3 reads TGTGCCAGCAGCCTACAGGGGAACGGGGAGCTGTTTTTT.

In this sample, this clone turned up a few times. The V gene is TRBV3-1 (or the pseudogene TRBV3-2), the J gene TRBJ1-2, with D possibly TRBD1 on 5 matching bases. The CDR3 consists of 14 residues. Per germline, CDR1 LGHDT and CDR2 YNNKEL (reference sequence). Trimming stripped 0 bases from V and 6 bases from J, with 11 bases between. In DNA, the CDR3 is TGTGCCAGCAGCCAAGATATCCAGGGCGATGGCTACACCTTC. It specifies CASSQDIQGDGYTF.

The rearrangement uses TRBV5-1 and TRBJ1-4, with a possible D match to TRBD1 (6 bases). Germline lookup yields CDR1 SGHRS and CDR2 YFSETQ. V was clipped by 4 bases and J by 2 bases, with 12 bases between them. This CDR3 has 15 amino acids. The CDR3 DNA reads as TGCGCCAGCAGCCCCCCCACAGGGACTAATGAAAAACTGTTTTTT. Protein: CASSPPTGTNEKLFF.

The V and J genes are TRBV27 and TRBJ1-3; D not resolved. Trimming removed 3 bases from V and 0 bases from J, with 6 bases in between. This CDR3 contains 14 residues. From germline, CDR1 is MNHEY and CDR2 SMNVEV (reference sequence). In DNA form, the CDR3 reads TGTGCCAGCAGTTTTCGGAGCTCTGGAAACACCATATATTTT. Protein: CASSFRSSGNTIYF.

V usage is TRBV5-1 and J usage is TRBJ1-2; TRBD1 might be the D (5 bases). This CDR3 region has 14 residues. V was trimmed by 4 bases and J by 3 bases, leaving 13 bases between them. Germline V gene sequence: CDR1 SGHRS, CDR2 YFSETQ. The CDR3 spells CASSPGGGDYGYTF. CDR3 DNA sequence: TGCGCCAGCAGCCCCGGCGGAGGGGACTATGGCTACACCTTC.

The gene calls are TRBV5-1 and TRBJ2-1; possible D gene TRBD1, 5 bases. Germline V gives CDR1 SGHRS, CDR2 YFSETQ. Between the trimmed V and J ends, which lost 0 bases and 9 bases, there was a span of 13 bases. This CDR3 region has 14 residues. In DNA form, the CDR3 reads TGCGCCAGCAGCTTGGTGACAGATGGTGGTGAGCAGTTCTTC. Translation: CASSLVTDGGEQFF.

The rearrangement uses TRBV28 and TRBJ1-5, with a possible D match to TRBD1 (5 bases). V was trimmed by 5 bases and J by 6 bases, leaving 17 bases between them. Germline V gene data show CDR1 as MDHEN and CDR2 as SYDVKM. The CDR3 spans 15 residues. CDR3 DNA: TGTGCCAGCAGTCCCCCGGGCCTAGGGGTTCAGCCCCAGCATTTT. Encoded protein: CASSPPGLGVQPQHF.

The chain employs TRBV4-2 and TRBJ2-7, with a tentative D call TRBD2 (6 bases). The V gene lost 6 bases and the J gene lost 0 bases, with 21 bases spanning the gap. Germline lookup yields CDR1 LGHNA and CDR2 YNFKEQ. The CDR3 is made up of 17 amino acids. CDR3 coding DNA: TGTGCCAGCAGTCACACCGGGGTGGCGGGGAGCTCCTACGAGCAGTACTTC. Residues: CASSHTGVAGSSYEQYF.